One sample yielded the 5 T cell receptor beta chains listed below, sequenced in a study of blood T cell repertoires in COVID-19 (dated by TCRdb to 2018 to 2021). Library construction relied on the immunoSEQ multiplex PCR assay. TCRdb retrieved this table from immuneACCESS and kept in-frame rearrangements only. Not all clones are present; in checked studies, unresolved V genes account for under half, and no reason is known for the remainder. The table for this sample lists about 60,000 clones; 85% of them were counted only once. The ten biggest clones cover 18% of the sample. The specimen sequenced was peripheral blood. These TCRs come from a human donor in a cohort sampled during active COVID-19.

CDR3 sequence: CASSLAVAGGLSTDTQYF. As DNA, the CDR3 is TGCGCCAGCAGCTTGGCGGTAGCGGGGGGTCTAAGCACAGATACGCAGTATTTT. The chain links TRBV5-1 to TRBJ2-3; 10 nucleotides agree with TRBD2. V trimming: 0 bases; J trimming: 0 bases; junction bases outside the gene matches: 7. Germline assignment: CDR1 SGHRS and CDR2 YFSETQ. The CDR3 is 18 amino acids.

CDR3 nucleotide sequence: TGTGCCAGCAGCCAAGATCGTATGGCACCCATGAACACCGGGGAGCTGTTTTTT. Its protein product is CASSQDRMAPMNTGELFF. V is TRBV3-1 (or the pseudogene TRBV3-2) and J is TRBJ2-2, with D uncertain. The germline V gene has CDR1 LGHDT and CDR2 YNNKEL (reference sequence). The CDR3 is 18 amino acids. Trimming shortened V by 0 bases and J by 1 base, and 15 bases separated the two germline ends.

V is TRBV2 and J is TRBJ2-4; 9 nucleotides agree with TRBD1. Trimming at V came to 10 bases and at J to 7 bases, leaving 5 bases not matched to a gene. CDR1 SNHLY and CDR2 FYNNEI come from the germline V gene. The length of the CDR3 is 12 residues. The CDR3 spells CAKRDRDNIQYF. The CDR3 nucleotides are TGTGCCAAGAGGGACAGGGATAACATTCAGTACTTC.

This clone has a handful of counts. V usage is TRBV7-3 and J usage is TRBJ1-6; 7 bases map to TRBD1. Germline V gives CDR1 SGHTA, CDR2 FQGTGA. This CDR3 comprises 14 residues. With 6 bases clipped from V and 5 bases from J, the junction kept 4 bases outside the gene matches. CDR3 bases: TGTGCCAGCAGTTCACAGGGGAATAATTCACCCCTCCACTTT. Its protein is CASSSQGNNSPLHF. The variable domain in full, with the rest retrieved from reference TRBV7-3 and TRBJ1-6, is GAGVSQTPSNKVTEKGKYVELRCDPISGHTALYWYRQSLGQGPEFLIYFQGTGAADDSGLPNDRFFAVRPEGSVSTLKIQRTERGDSAVYLCASSSQGNNSPLHFGNGTRLTVT.

This clone was found once. The chain is built from TRBV15 and TRBJ1-2, with TRBD1 identical over 7 bases. This CDR3 spans 16 amino acids. Germline assignment: CDR1 LNHNV and CDR2 YYDKDF (reference sequence). Trimming took 0 bases from V and 3 from J; bases not matched to a gene: 7. In DNA form, the CDR3 reads TGTGCCACCAGCAGAGAAGGCGGGGACAGATACTATGGCTACACCTTC. The encoded protein is CATSREGGDRYYGYTF.